These 27 T cell receptor beta chains were all obtained from the same sample, sequenced in a study of molecular identifiers for immune sequencing clone quantification. TCRdb reprocessed the PCR reads via MiXCR and lists one record per CDR3 protein. The table has about 640,000 distinct CDR3 sequences, roughly 21% seen once. Sequenced input: naive CD8+ T cells from blood, with Jurkat cell RNA spiked in. Subset here: FACS-sorted CD8+CD4-CCR7+CD45RA+ naive T cells. The receptors were sampled from a human donor in good health. Some libraries in this study had Jurkat cell RNA spiked in.

The sample holds many counts of this clonotype. The chain has TRBV5-4 and TRBJ2-7, with 8 bases aligning to TRBD1. From germline, CDR1 is SGHNT and CDR2 YYREEE (reference sequence). V shed 2 bases, J shed 2 bases, and the junction held 3 bases outside the gene matches. The CDR3 is 14 amino acids. CDR3 protein: CASSLRDRTYEQYF. CDR3 in DNA: TGTGCCAGCAGCTTACGGGACAGGACCTACGAGCAGTACTTC.

This clonotype has a count of ten or more. The chain recombines TRBV19 with TRBJ1-1; TRBD1 might be the D (5 bases). Trimming removed 8 bases at V and 5 bases at J, with 12 bases between. CDR3 size: 12 residues. CDR1 and CDR2 (germline): LNHDA, SQIVND (reference sequence). CDR3 residues: CASGGIDTEAFF. CDR3 coding DNA: TGTGCCAGTGGGGGGATCGATACTGAAGCTTTCTTT. The full variable domain, rest sourced from reference TRBV19 and TRBJ1-1, is DGGITQSPKYLFRKEGQNVTLSCEQNLNHDAMYWYRQDPGQGLRLIYYSQIVNDFQKGDIAEGYSVSREKKESFPLTVTSAQKNPTAFYLCASGGIDTEAFFGQGTRLTVV.

About this clonotype: A much larger clone sits a single nucleotide away, making a read error possible. The V and J genes are TRBV7-6 and TRBJ2-7, with a weak D call TRBD1 (5 bases). Germline V gene sequence: CDR1 SGHVS, CDR2 FNYEAQ. V was trimmed by 5 bases and J by 3 bases, leaving 11 bases between them. CDR3 size: 13 residues. The CDR3 loop reads CASSQSGYYEQYF. As DNA, the CDR3 is TGTGCCAGCAGCCAATCAGGGTACTACGAGCAGTACTTC.

Turning to this clonotype: A much bigger clone sits one base away, suggesting this may be a read error. The gene calls are TRBV29-1 and TRBJ2-5; D remains ambiguous. The V end lost 1 base, the J end lost 4 bases, and 13 bases lay between the germline ends. This CDR3 is 14 amino acids long. Germline V lookup: CDR1 SQVTM, CDR2 ANQGSEA. CDR3 in DNA: TGCAGCGTTGAAGGGGTCGAGGTTAGAGAGACCCAGTACTTC. Encoded protein: CSVEGVEVRETQYF.

The CDR3 here is CAGRPPGQGDEQYF. The CDR3 nucleotides read TGTGCAGGTCGCCCGCCGGGACAGGGTGACGAGCAGTACTTC. This chain connects TRBV12-2 to TRBJ2-7; TRBD1 is taken as the D call from the table, unchecked against the DNA. TRBV12-2 is reported as a pseudogene. The length of the CDR3 is 14 residues.

The chain is built from TRBV9 and TRBJ2-1; D is perhaps TRBD1 (5 bases). The germline V and J ends were trimmed by 4 bases and 6 bases, with 11 bases remaining between them. This CDR3 has 13 amino acids. Germline assignment: CDR1 SGDLS and CDR2 YYNGEE. CDR3 region: CASSPGMPNEQFF. The CDR3 bases are TGTGCCAGCAGCCCAGGGATGCCCAATGAGCAGTTCTTC.

This clonotype was observed a handful of times. Given a much more abundant clone one base away, this may be a read error. CDR3: CASSYSSLNTGELFF. The CDR3 DNA is TGTGCCAGCAGTTACTCTAGCCTGAACACCGGGGAGCTGTTTTTT. V usage is TRBV6-2 or TRBV6-3 and J usage is TRBJ2-2; no firm D call. From germline, CDR1 is MNHEY and CDR2 SVGEGT. This CDR3 spans 15 amino acids. The ends were cut back, 0 bases at V and 1 base at J, with 6 bases in the middle.

The sample holds many counts of this clonotype. The V call is TRBV4-1, the J call TRBJ2-7; 8 bases line up with TRBD1. J was trimmed by 1 base and V by 1 base; bases with no gene match: 12. The CDR3 extends over 18 amino acids. Germline V gene data show CDR1 as MGHRA and CDR2 as YSYEKL. As DNA, the CDR3 is TGCGCCAGCAGCCAAGTAGGCAGGGGGCGTTCAATTTCCTACGAGCAGTACTTC. Amino acids: CASSQVGRGRSISYEQYF.

The table lists this clonotype with many counts. The J gene is TRBJ2-7, the V gene TRBV6-5; D is perhaps TRBD1 or TRBD2 (6 bases each). Germline V gene data show CDR1 as MNHEY and CDR2 as SVGAGI. With 6 bases removed from V and 6 bases from J, the gap between germline ends came to 15 bases. This CDR3 comprises 13 residues. The CDR3 DNA follows: TGTGCCAGCAGCATATCAGGAGGGGGCGAGCAGTACTTC. Protein sequence: CASSISGGGEQYF.

The chain joins TRBV9 to TRBJ1-2; perhaps TRBD1 as D (6 bases). The CDR3 covers 15 residues. From germline, CDR1 is SGDLS and CDR2 YYNGEE. V was clipped by 3 bases and J by 8 bases, with 20 bases between them. CDR3 sequence: CASSADGGGRNGYTF. The CDR3 nucleotides read TGTGCCAGCAGCGCCGACGGAGGGGGAAGGAACGGCTACACCTTC.

In DNA form, the CDR3 reads TGTGCCAGCAGTTACGAGCGGGGGGCGAGCACAGATACGCAGTATTTT. It yields the protein CASSYERGASTDTQYF. The genes are TRBV6-2 or TRBV6-3 and TRBJ2-3; 9 positions match TRBD2. CDR3 size: 16 residues. V shed 2 bases, J shed 0 bases, and the junction held 3 bases outside the gene matches. Germline V gene data show CDR1 as MNHEY and CDR2 as SVGEGT.

As to this clonotype: A read error may explain this, as a much larger clone is one base away. The chain joins TRBV21-1 to TRBJ2-5; the table's D call, TRBD1, has no DNA check behind it. TRBV21-1 is tagged as a pseudogene. The CDR3 runs to 16 residues. The CDR3 sequence: CAGSKGKGAHQETQYF. The CDR3 region has the DNA TGTGCCGGCAGCAAAGGGAAGGGAGCCCACCAAGAGACCCAGTACTTC.

As regards this clonotype: A much larger clone differs by one base, so this may be a read error. The chain couples TRBV12-3 or TRBV12-4 to TRBJ1-2, with TRBD1 matching over 7 bases. This CDR3 contains 13 residues. The chain's CDR3 is CASSLRTGYGYAF. The DNA of the CDR3 is TGTGCCAGCAGTTTAAGGACAGGCTATGGCTACGCCTTC.

V is TRBV27 and J is TRBJ2-3; TRBD2 aligns across 8 bases. V was pared by 5 bases and J by 0 bases, with 10 bases of the junction left unmatched. The CDR3 runs to 17 residues. CDR1 is MNHEY and CDR2 is SMNVEV in the germline V gene (reference sequence). CDR3 amino acids: CASSPLVPSGSTDTQYF. CDR3 sequence (DNA): TGTGCCAGCAGTCCATTGGTGCCTAGCGGGAGCACAGATACGCAGTATTTT.

This clonotype was counted at least ten times. The V gene is TRBV6-1, the J gene TRBJ2-7; D is unclear. The germline V gene encodes CDR1 MNHNS and CDR2 SASEGT. The CDR3 length is 13 residues. Trimming took off 2 bases at V and 6 bases at J, with 11 bases between the two ends. DNA of the CDR3: TGTGCCAGCAGTGAATTCGGAACTGGCGAGCAGTACTTC. It codes for CASSEFGTGEQYF.

This clonotype was found many times. The chain uses TRBV20-1 and TRBJ2-7, with D hard to call. Trimming pared 1 base from V and 3 bases from J, leaving 19 bases between. This CDR3 is built from 16 residues. The V gene's germline CDR1 is DFQATT and CDR2 SNEGSKA (reference sequence). The CDR3 DNA reads TGCAGTGCTAGAGTTCCCTCGTTAGTCCACGGCTACGAGCAGTACTTC. This gives the protein CSARVPSLVHGYEQYF.

Worth noting for this clonotype: An end of the junction differs from the germline gene, which may be a read error. The rearrangement uses TRBV11-2 and TRBJ1-1, with unresolved D. The CDR3 runs to 13 residues. The germline V gene encodes CDR1 SGHAT and CDR2 FQNNGV. The CDR3 loop reads CASSFNLNTEALF. Here the CDR3 DNA reads TGTGCCAGCAGCTTTAACCTAAACACTGAAGCTCTCTTT.

This clonotype has only a few counts. The J gene is TRBJ2-7, the V gene TRBV24-1; D may correspond to TRBD1 or TRBD2 (5 bases each). This CDR3 is 15 amino acids long. V lost 1 base to trimming and J lost 3 bases, with 12 bases between them. The germline V gene has CDR1 KGHDR and CDR2 SFDVKD. In DNA form, the CDR3 reads TGTGCCACCAGTGATTTTAGGGACGGCAGCTACGAGCAGTACTTC. Translation: CATSDFRDGSYEQYF.

In its sample, this clonotype was seen many times. The gene calls are TRBV27 and TRBJ2-3, with 12 bases matching TRBD2. Per the germline V gene, CDR1 is MNHEY and CDR2 is SMNVEV (reference sequence). This CDR3 has 16 amino acids. J lost 4 bases, V lost 5 bases, and 7 bases had no gene match. The CDR3 here is CASSQELAGGADTQYF. The CDR3 nucleotides are TGTGCCAGCAGTCAGGAACTAGCGGGAGGCGCAGATACGCAGTATTTT.

This clonotype came up many times. The J gene is TRBJ2-3, the V gene TRBV29-1, with 10 bases identical to TRBD2. The CDR3 consists of 17 residues. Germline V CDR1 and CDR2: SQVTM, ANQGSEA. The ends lost 2 bases at V and 6 bases at J; junction bases unmatched: 14. The CDR3 coding sequence is TGCAGCGTTGAAAGACGGGTAGCGGGGGGTTATGGGGATACGCAGTATTTT. Amino acid sequence: CSVERRVAGGYGDTQYF.

This rearrangement joins TRBV30 to TRBJ1-1; 7 nucleotides agree with TRBD1. V shed 4 bases, J shed 5 bases, and the junction held 10 bases outside the gene matches. CDR1 and CDR2 (germline): GTSNPN, SVGIG (reference sequence). The CDR3 is 14 amino acids. CDR3 in DNA: TGTGCCTGGACCCGGTCAGGGGGACGAACTGAAGCTTTCTTT. Translating it yields CAWTRSGGRTEAFF. Using reference TRBV30 and TRBJ1-1 for the parts outside the CDR3, the full variable domain is SQTIHQWPATLVQPVGSPLSLECTVEGTSNPNLYWYRQAAGRGLQLLFYSVGIGQISSEVPQNLSASRPQDRQFILSSKKLLLSDSGFYLCAWTRSGGRTEAFFGQGTRLTVV.

As to this clonotype: With a much larger clone just one base away, this may be a read error. This sequence joins TRBV2 and TRBJ2-7; D ambiguous. Trimming left V 6 bases short and J 4 bases short, with 16 bases between. The CDR3 length is 14 residues. From germline, CDR1 is SNHLY and CDR2 FYNNEI. DNA of the CDR3: TGTGCCAGCAGGGGAAGTTCTCTCGTTTACGAGCAGTACTTC. It translates to CASRGSSLVYEQYF.

This clonotype was seen a few times. The rearrangement links TRBV12-5 to TRBJ2-1; D is undetermined. CDR3 length: 12 amino acids. CDR1 LGHNT and CDR2 FRNRAP come from the germline V gene. Trimming shortened V by 3 bases and J by 4 bases, and 4 bases separated the two germline ends. As DNA, the CDR3 is TGTGCTAGTGGTTTCCAGTACAATGAGCAGTTCTTC. Its protein is CASGFQYNEQFF.

This clonotype was recorded many times. V is TRBV4-3 and J is TRBJ1-2; D remains unclear. Germline V gene sequence: CDR1 LGHNA, CDR2 YSLEER. The CDR3 contains 15 residues. V shed 0 bases and J shed 3 bases, with 11 bases lying between them. CDR3 bases: TGCGCCAGCAGCCAAGATCGACTACCCTACTATGGCTACACCTTC. Its translation: CASSQDRLPYYGYTF.

This clonotype was seen more than once but under ten times. The gene calls are TRBV10-3 and TRBJ2-2; D remains ambiguous. V was cut by 2 bases and J by 7 bases, with 20 bases left in between. The CDR3 covers 17 residues. Germline CDR1 is ENHRY and CDR2 is SYGVKD. CDR3 loop: CAISEPRVVDLSGELFF. Written as DNA, the CDR3 is TGTGCCATCAGTGAGCCAAGGGTGGTCGATCTCAGCGGGGAGCTGTTTTTT.

Ten or more counts support this clonotype. The rearrangement links TRBV19 to TRBJ2-3; the D is unclear. Trimming shortened V by 3 bases and J by 1 base, and 8 bases separated the two germline ends. CDR3 length: 14 residues. Per germline, CDR1 LNHDA and CDR2 SQIVND (reference sequence). The CDR3 DNA reads TGTGCCAGTAGTATGAACACCGGCACAGATACGCAGTATTTT. Its translation: CASSMNTGTDTQYF.

This clonotype was found many times. The V and J genes are TRBV28 and TRBJ2-6; D unresolved. The CDR3 spans 21 residues. Germline-derived CDR1 and CDR2 are MDHEN and SYDVKM. The V end was cut by 5 bases, the J end by 0 bases, with 26 bases between. The CDR3 DNA is TGTGCCAGCAGTGGATACTCCCCTCTAGGGTTACTTGACTCTGGGGCCAACGTCCTGACTTTC. Protein: CASSGYSPLGLLDSGANVLTF. Based on the CDR3 plus reference TRBV28 and TRBJ2-6, the full variable domain is DVKVTQSSRYLVKRTGEKVFLECVQDMDHENMFWYRQDPGLGLRLIYFSYDVKMKEKGDIPEGYSVSREKKERFSLILESASTNQTSMYLCASSGYSPLGLLDSGANVLTFGAGSRLTVL.